This T cell receptor (beta chain) originates from a study of blood T cell repertoires in COVID-19. Study-level information: Sources were T cells, B-cell-depleted T cells, or PBMCs; the material itself was cDNA or gDNA.

The CDR3 is made up of 15 amino acids. The germline V gene encodes CDR1 KGHDR and CDR2 SFDVKD. With 2 bases removed from V and 1 base from J, the gap between germline ends came to 7 bases. Some clones are missing from TCRdb's copy, which holds only in-frame ones; the method was immunoSEQ multiplex PCR. Of 160,000 or so clones in the sample, 75% to 90% were seen once. Donors were grouped by their self-reported clinical history. Symptom resolution, clearance, or two negative PCRs marked donors in Cohort 3 as recovered. Sample: PBMCs or T cells enriched from blood (not recorded which). J is TRBJ2-2 and V is TRBV24-1, with no clear D. The receptor was isolated from an older woman who had recovered from COVID-19. The CDR3 DNA reads TGTGCCACCAGTGATTGGGCAGGGAACACCGGGGAGCTGTTTTTT. Amino acids: CATSDWAGNTGELFF.